This T cell receptor beta chain was found in a study of vaccination and CD4 T cells after COVID-19 (dated by TCRdb to 2021 to 2024). With regard to the full study: Every convalescent patient had a positive nasal swab PCR test for SARS-CoV-2, with mild disease in 8 to 10 patients and severe disease in one. Post-COVID blood samples were collected from convalescent patients a median of roughly 100 days after diagnosis, with a range of about 30 to 161 days. The spike-specific CD4+ TCR repertoire was compared before and after mRNA vaccination in fewer than eleven COVID-19 convalescent patients and a few infection-naive healthy vaccine recipients. In the convalescent cohort there were six males and four females, among whom were two Hispanic individuals, seven Caucasians, two Asians and one multiracial person. As controls, cultures received a CEFX viral epitope pool (the positive control), an HIV-1 Nef peptide pool (the negative control), or no peptide at all. The cultures were stimulated with overlapping spike peptide pools from SARS-CoV-2 and from the common cold coronaviruses HCoV-NL63, HCoV-OC43 and HCoV-229E. Post-vaccine blood samples were taken a median of about 70 days after the second vaccine dose, with a range of roughly 14 to 250 days. Participants got two doses of the Pfizer-BioNTech BNT162b2 vaccine (n=8) or two doses of the Moderna mRNA-1273 vaccine (n=2). The research as a whole found: Among the post-vaccine SARS-CoV-2-reactive clones in convalescent patients, a median approximately 90% showed up only after vaccination, which suggests vaccine-specific priming. Only a relatively small number of convalescent patients were included in the study, and early timepoints following natural infection were not analyzed. Nearly all vaccine-specific clones in convalescent patients (304 of 307) were mono-reactive for SARS-CoV-2 spike rather than cross-reactive with common cold coronaviruses. Although the median number of SARS-CoV-2-reactive clonotypes went up from around 20 after infection to some 38 after vaccination, the increase was not significant.

This sample's treatment or condition label indicates: approximately 11-day PBMC culture with coronavirus spike peptide pools or control peptides (ViraFEST assay). The study used the ViraFEST assay, which expanded antigen-specific T cells with peptide pools and then identified expanded clonotypes by TCR sequencing. The convalescent patients' positive SARS-CoV-2 PCR tests were from March to December 2020, which was before the Alpha, Beta and Delta variants emerged in the United States. Two million PBMCs per well were cultured in IMDM with roughly 4.8% human AB serum and approximately 9.1 IU/ml IL-2, plus 10 ug/ml peptide pools. On days 3 and 7, half of the culture medium was replaced with fresh IL-2-containing medium. CD4+ T cells were isolated after around ten days of culture through negative selection using the EasySep CD4+ T cell isolation kit. PBMCs were separated from whole blood using Ficoll-Paque Plus gradient centrifugation and then either used fresh or cryopreserved at -140C. In general, triplicate wells were set up for every culture condition.

The CDR3 spans 13 residues, from the cysteine through the phenylalanine. Left in the record is the CDR3 DNA by itself, 39 bases read in frame from the first base. Per the germline V gene, SNHLY is the CDR1 and FYNNEI is the CDR2. Germline trimming amounts to 10 bases on V and 2 bases on J, with 7 as the count of junction bases outside the gene matches. Points on this clonotype: It lacks a known antigen. No base quality information exists; no much larger clone differs at one position.

Library preparation used PCR. TCR sequencing of DNA from cultured CD4+ T cells used the Oncomine TCR Beta short-read assay at the Johns Hopkins FTIC core. Genomic DNA was extracted from the cultured CD4+ T cells with the QIAamp micro DNA kit. Oncomine TCR Beta libraries made from cultured CD4+ T cells were pooled using unique dual indexes and sequenced on an Illumina iSeq 100. Per the authors' processing: Non-productive sequences were removed, and CDR3s not starting with C, not ending with F or W, or shorter than 7 amino acids were discarded. Antigen-specific clonotypes were identified with the MANAFEST web application by comparing peptide-stimulated wells with reference and other culture wells. An FDR below 0.05, an odds ratio above 5, and a productive frequency above 0.1% in at least two of three replicate wells were required for clones to be considered positive. Cross-reactive clonotypes were defined as significantly expanded in both SARS-CoV-2 spike wells and at least one common cold coronavirus spike condition. CDR3 homology was assessed with Levenshtein distances (stringdist) and unrooted phylogenetic trees (ape) in R version 3.6.1. TCRdb reran the public reads through fastp at Q25 and MiXCR, keeping productive beta chains. One record per CDR3 amino acid sequence lists the most common genes and DNA. It is TCRdb's table, rather than the study itself, that gives the V and J calls and clone size. The sample contains about 18,000 distinct CDR3 sequences, about half of them found a single time. Jointly, the top ten make up under 7.5% of the sample.

This receptor was obtained from a human donor who had recovered from COVID-19. Sequencing was performed on CD4+ T cells from blood, cultured in vitro. This chain joins TRBV2 to TRBJ2-7; 8 bases in the junction line up with TRBD1. The DNA sequence is given as TGTGCCATGGACGGGGACAGGACCTACGAGCAGTACTTC. Translated, this is CAMDGDRTYEQYF.